These 23 T cell receptor beta chains were all obtained from the same sample, sequenced in a study of T cells expressing NK-cell markers. TCRdb re-called the 5' RACE reads, yielding one record per CDR3 amino acid sequence without DNA. This repertoire includes approximately 380,000 distinct CDR3 sequences. Sequenced sample: blood T cells: a sorted CD56 or NKG2C T cell subset, CD4+ or CD8+ T cells, or bulk PBMC T cells (not recorded which). The receptors shown here come from a man aged 18-70 years in good health.

V gene TRBV12-3 or TRBV12-4 combines with J gene TRBJ2-5; the D call of TRBD2 rests on TCRdb alone, since no DNA is present to check it. The CDR3 extends over 16 amino acids. CDR3 protein: CASSLGGGGSSETQYF.

This sequence joins TRBV6-1 and TRBJ2-5; TCRdb indicates TRBD2, and absent DNA this call remains unverified. This CDR3 has 15 amino acids. Germline-derived CDR1 and CDR2 are MNHNS and SASEGT. The CDR3 spells CASTWTSGGLETQYF.

V is TRBV6-2 or TRBV6-3 and J is TRBJ1-4. CDR1 and CDR2 (germline): MNHEY, SVGEGT. The CDR3 covers 15 residues. The CDR3 protein is CASKGHLATNEKLFF.

CDR3 loop: CASSPQGATGTGELFF. The chain has TRBV12-3 or TRBV12-4 and TRBJ2-2; TCRdb lists TRBD1, though no DNA is available to test this call. This CDR3 has 16 residues.

The chain carries TRBV2 and TRBJ2-2. Germline V gene sequence: CDR1 SNHLY, CDR2 FYNNEI. This CDR3 spans 11 amino acids. Here the CDR3 reads CATKGSGELFF. Complete variable domain (other parts from reference TRBV2 and TRBJ2-2): EPEVTQTPSHQVTQMGQEVILRCVPISNHLYFYWYRQILGQKVEFLVSFYNNEISEKSEIFDDQFSVERPDGSNFTLKIRSTKLEDSAMYFCATKGSGELFFGEGSRLTVL.

This chain connects TRBV5-5 to TRBJ2-5. Germline CDR1 SGHKS, CDR2 YYEKEE (reference sequence). This CDR3 has 15 amino acids. The CDR3 loop is CASSLNPMGKETQYF.

V gene TRBV5-6 combines with J gene TRBJ2-5; TCRdb lists TRBD2, though no DNA is available to test this call. The CDR3 length is 16 residues. From germline, CDR1 is SGHDT and CDR2 YYEEEE. The CDR3 spells CASSLPTSGPGGTQYF.

This sequence joins TRBV7-9 and TRBJ2-2; TCRdb's D call, TRBD2, is unchecked because there is no DNA. In germline, CDR1 is SEHNR, CDR2 FQNEAQ (reference sequence). The CDR3 totals 15 residues. CDR3 protein: CAGLTTRAGTGELFF.

The V gene is TRBV20-1, the J gene TRBJ2-1; with no DNA, the TCRdb D assignment of TRBD2 cannot be verified. Germline CDR1 and CDR2: DFQATT and SNEGSKA (reference sequence). The CDR3 length is 14 residues. The CDR3 region is CSATGLAGGNEQFF.

The gene calls are TRBV5-6 and TRBJ2-2. Germline CDR1 reads SGHDT; CDR2 reads YYEEEE. The CDR3 runs to 16 residues. CDR3 region: CASSLAAAANTGELFF.

V is TRBV7-3 and J is TRBJ2-7; lacking DNA, the TRBD2 call made by TCRdb goes unchecked. This CDR3 contains 15 residues. Germline V gene lookup returns CDR1 SGHTA and CDR2 FQGTGA. The CDR3 sequence is CASSLKGGWSYEQYF.

This sequence joins TRBV12-3 or TRBV12-4 and TRBJ2-1; the TCRdb call, TRBD1, lacks DNA for checking. The CDR3 extends over 13 amino acids. The CDR3 spells CASIENGGSEQFF.

The V and J genes are TRBV11-1 and TRBJ2-3; with no DNA, the TCRdb D assignment of TRBD2 cannot be verified. Per the germline V gene, CDR1 is SGHAT and CDR2 is FQDESV (reference sequence). The CDR3 spans 18 residues. CDR3 region: CASSLVGGTSGRRLKQYF.

This chain connects TRBV9 to TRBJ2-1; checking the TCRdb D call of TRBD2 is not possible without DNA. This CDR3 has 15 amino acids. Germline CDR1 reads SGDLS; CDR2 reads YYNGEE. CDR3 sequence reads: CASSVEAGGRNEQFF.

CDR3 region: CASTTPRMVVLKTQYF. This rearrangement joins TRBV5-6 to TRBJ2-5; TCRdb's D call, TRBD1, is unchecked because there is no DNA. This CDR3 comprises 16 residues. Germline V gene data show CDR1 as SGHDT and CDR2 as YYEEEE.

V and J are TRBV20-1 and TRBJ2-5; TCRdb designates TRBD2, a call that cannot be tested without DNA. Looked up from germline, CDR1 is DFQATT and CDR2 is SNEGSKA (reference sequence). There are 17 residues in the CDR3. This chain's CDR3 is CSAFPGLAEKYQETQYF.

V is TRBV6-1 and J is TRBJ2-7. The germline V gene has CDR1 MNHNS and CDR2 SASEGT. The CDR3 consists of 13 residues. CDR3 region: CASTPTSGGEQYF.

The chain links TRBV7-2 to TRBJ1-2. The CDR3 runs to 14 residues. CDR1 and CDR2 from the germline V gene are SGHTA and FQGNSA. The CDR3 is CASSPYAGNYGYTF. The full variable domain, in which reference TRBV7-2 and TRBJ1-2 provide the parts outside the CDR3, is GAGVSQSPSNKVTEKGKDVELRCDPISGHTALYWYRQSLGQGLEFLIYFQGNSAPDKSGLPSDRFSAERTGGSVSTLTIQRTQQEDSAVYLCASSPYAGNYGYTFGSGTRLTVV.

The rearrangement links TRBV11-2 to TRBJ2-1; TCRdb calls TRBD2, which cannot be checked without DNA. The CDR3 covers 15 residues. Looked up from germline, CDR1 is SGHAT and CDR2 is FQNNGV. The CDR3 loop is CASSLESNRGNEQFF. Filled out from reference TRBV11-2 and TRBJ2-1, the complete variable domain reads EAGVAQSPRYKIIEKRQSVAFWCNPISGHATLYWYQQILGQGPKLLIQFQNNGVVDDSQLPKDRFSAERLKGVDSTLKIQPAKLEDSAVYLCASSLESNRGNEQFFGPGTRLTVL.

The rearrangement uses TRBV4-1 and TRBJ2-3; TCRdb picks TRBD1, but there is no DNA to check that call. Germline CDR1 and CDR2: MGHRA and YSYEKL. This CDR3 has 16 residues. The CDR3 here is CASSRTGGPGTDTQYF.

V usage is TRBV6-4 and J usage is TRBJ1-1; TCRdb's D call of TRBD1 is untestable without DNA. This CDR3 contains 16 residues. The germline V gene has CDR1 MRHNA and CDR2 SNTAGT. The CDR3 sequence is CASSLQPRGRNTEAFF.

This chain links TRBV9 with TRBJ2-6; the TRBD1 assignment by TCRdb is unverifiable without DNA. CDR3 length equals 18 residues. CDR1 is SGDLS, CDR2 YYNGEE, per germline. The CDR3 protein is CASSVSSTGFAGANVLTF.

The chain has TRBV12-3 or TRBV12-4 and TRBJ2-2; TCRdb proposes TRBD1, but this gene call is untestable without DNA. The CDR3 length is 16 residues. The CDR3 loop is CASSVPGTGGGGELFF.